This T cell receptor beta chain derives from a study of T-cell memory formation after mild COVID-19. Whole-study context: Clustering of TCRs was largely donor specific.

Study-level findings and limits: Contracting CD8+ clones were enriched in EMRA, CD4+ mainly in CM and EM. Second-wave clones that peaked on day 37 lacked confirmed SARS-CoV-2 specificity.

A 5'RACE reaction primed in the constant segment made cDNA libraries of TCR alpha and TCR beta, and these carried sample barcodes and UMIs. TCRdb re-derived calls from the 5' RACE reads in MiXCR, one entry per CDR3 protein. In the table there are under 250,000 distinct CDR3 sequences, roughly a tenth of which are singletons. The CDR3 spans 15 residues. V lost 0 bases and J 7 bases, leaving 14 bases between the germline ends. CDR1 and CDR2 (germline): SGHKS, YYEKEE (reference sequence). Points on this clonotype: Antigen specificity is unknown.

This rearrangement joins TRBV5-5 to TRBJ2-4; perhaps D is TRBD1 or TRBD2 (5 bases each). The sample consisted of PBMCs or a T cell subset sorted from them (not recorded which). The receptor's source is a man younger than 30 who had mild COVID-19 (a few samples of this study predate the infection). Cell type and time point are not known. CDR3 residues: CASSLVFGAVNIQYF. The CDR3 nucleotides are TGTGCCAGCAGCTTGGTATTCGGGGCGGTGAACATTCAGTACTTC.